Presented here are 2 T cell receptor beta chains from one specimen sequenced in a study of T-cell reconstitution after alpha-beta-depleted transplantation in children. The TCRbeta library incorporated unique molecular identifiers. TCRdb redid the calling of the PCR reads with MiXCR, one entry per CDR3 protein. The sample records some 450,000 distinct CDR3 sequences, about 45% being singletons. The sequencing here drew on PBMCs, taken before TCRalphabeta/CD19-depleted stem cell transplant. The receptors were sampled from a girl aged 2 to 10 with aplastic anemia, due to receive a stem cell transplant.

This clonotype was observed many times. The chain uses TRBV28 and TRBJ2-3; tentatively, D is TRBD1 or TRBD2 (7 bases each). The germline V gene encodes CDR1 MDHEN and CDR2 SYDVKM. This CDR3 has 15 residues. V gave up 4 bases and J gave up 3 bases, with 14 bases separating them. Here the CDR3 reads CASSSGGEGTDTQYF. For the CDR3, the DNA is TGTGCCAGCAGTTCAGGGGGGGAGGGGACAGATACGCAGTATTTT.

The chain carries TRBV7-2 and TRBJ2-7; 7 nucleotides match TRBD1. Germline V gene lookup returns CDR1 SGHTA and CDR2 FQGNSA. This CDR3 contains 14 residues. Unmatched junction bases numbered 6, after V lost 1 base and J lost 6 bases. CDR3 coding DNA: TGTGCCAGCAGCTTAGTAGGGGGCGAGGGCGAGCAGTACTTC. Translated: CASSLVGGEGEQYF.